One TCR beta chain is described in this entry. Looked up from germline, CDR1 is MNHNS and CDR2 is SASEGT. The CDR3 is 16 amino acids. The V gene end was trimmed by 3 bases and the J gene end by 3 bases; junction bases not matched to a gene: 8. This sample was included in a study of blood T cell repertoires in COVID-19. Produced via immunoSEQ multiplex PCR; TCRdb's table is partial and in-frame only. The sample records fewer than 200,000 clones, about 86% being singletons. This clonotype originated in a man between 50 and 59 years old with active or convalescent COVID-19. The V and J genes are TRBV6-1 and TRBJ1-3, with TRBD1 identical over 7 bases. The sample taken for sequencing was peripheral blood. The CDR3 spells CASSDAGAGGGNTIYF. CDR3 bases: TGTGCCAGCAGTGACGCTGGTGCAGGGGGTGGAAACACCATATATTTT.